The clone carrying this TCR beta chain was found a few times. As yet, its antigen is unknown. The entry originates in a study of T cell responses to AZD1222 COVID-19 vaccine. Findings and limits, study-wide: A rise in Spike-specific TCR breadth and depth followed two AZD1222 doses. Baseline seropositivity characterized only a handful of AZD1222 recipients.

Assay: immunoSEQ multiplex PCR; the TCRdb copy retains only in-frame clones and omits some. The sample has about 94,000 clones; about 88% are singletons. The CDR3 extends over 15 amino acids. V lost 6 bases to trimming and J lost 0 bases; unmatched junction nucleotides: 3. Germline V gene data show CDR1 as SGHTA and CDR2 as FQGNSA. The chain joins TRBV7-2 to TRBJ1-4, with 8 bases lining up with TRBD1. This clonotype was obtained from an adult in good health. The starting material was peripheral blood, obtained on day 0 of AZD1222 vaccination. CDR3 in amino acids: CASRRTGTTNEKLFF. The DNA for the CDR3 is TGTGCCAGCAGAAGGACAGGGACAACTAATGAAAAACTGTTTTTT.